The clone carrying this T cell receptor (beta chain) was seen many times. This sample is part of a study of human T cells and chemical hapten exposure. Time point reported: patch test 2, 6 weeks after DPC sensitization. The treatment is: therapeutic diphenylcyclopropenone sensitization with weekly scalp DPC. One entry per CDR3 protein, called by TCRdb with MiXCR from the RACE reads. This sample carries a few hundred thousand distinct CDR3 sequences, more than 5% of them seen once, and the ten largest clones take 5% to 6%. Germline V gives CDR1 SGDLS, CDR2 YYNGEE. V was shortened by 0 bases and J by 7 bases, with 14 bases between the two germline ends. The CDR3 has 15 amino acids.

The clonotype comes from a woman between 18 and 29 years old with alopecia areata. Some clones in this sample may be carry-over from other donors' samples. Sequencing was performed on whole blood, taken in connection with sensitization to the hapten diphenylcyclopropenone (DPC). The genes are TRBV9 and TRBJ1-5; D is undetermined. The DNA of the CDR3 is TGTGCCAGCAGCGTAGATGACGGGTCAGGCCAGCCCCAGCATTTT. Its translation: CASSVDDGSGQPQHF.